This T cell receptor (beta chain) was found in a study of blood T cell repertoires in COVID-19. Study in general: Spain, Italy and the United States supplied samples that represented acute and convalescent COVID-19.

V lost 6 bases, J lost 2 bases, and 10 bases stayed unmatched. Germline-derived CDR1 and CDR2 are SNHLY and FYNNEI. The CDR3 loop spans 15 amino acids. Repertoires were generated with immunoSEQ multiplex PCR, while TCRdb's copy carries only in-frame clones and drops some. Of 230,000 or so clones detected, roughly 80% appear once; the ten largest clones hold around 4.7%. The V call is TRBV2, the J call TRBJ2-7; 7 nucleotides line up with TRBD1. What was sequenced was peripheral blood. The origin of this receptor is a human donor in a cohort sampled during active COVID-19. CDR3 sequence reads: CASRDNPGQTYEQYF. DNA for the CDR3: TGTGCCAGCAGGGATAATCCGGGACAGACCTACGAGCAGTACTTC.